This T cell receptor beta chain came from a study of T cell repertoires in cytomegalovirus infection. Study in general: Carrying CMV and the relevant HLA type showed in public TCR beta signatures.

V lost 3 bases to trimming and J lost 4 bases, with 12 bases between them. The CDR3 runs 15 residues. The V gene's germline CDR1 is KGHDR and CDR2 SFDVKD. Concerning this clonotype: No antigen is known for it.

MiXCR was run by TCRdb on the reads, yielding one entry per CDR3 protein. This table has hundreds of thousands of distinct CDR3 sequences, about a third appearing once. Study-wide results and limits: The study found HLA-C-restricted CMV-specific TCR beta clonotypes dominating the ex vivo response.

The chain combines TRBV24-1 with TRBJ2-1, with D perhaps matching TRBD2 (5 bases). The origin of this receptor is a human donor in good health (CMV status not recorded). Some clones in this sample may be carry-over from other donors' samples. The sample taken for sequencing was PBMCs. The CDR3 loop is CATSDRSGPYNEQFF. Written as DNA, the CDR3 is TGTGCCACCAGTGATCGGAGCGGCCCGTACAATGAGCAGTTCTTC.